The subject of this entry is one TCR beta chain. This entry is derived from a study of blood T cell repertoires in COVID-19. The overall study: COVID-19 samples collected from the United States, Italy and Spain covered acute and convalescent phases. The analysed material was cDNA or gDNA that came from T cells, B-cell-depleted T cells, or PBMCs.

Germline CDR1 and CDR2: MNHNY and SVGAGI (reference sequence). The V gene lost 2 bases and the J gene lost 0 bases, with 10 bases spanning the gap. The CDR3 covers 15 residues. In the source study's methods: Scientists estimated how many nucleated cells there were by amplifying reference gene primers. The data were produced by immunoSEQ multiplex PCR, yet TCRdb's version contains in-frame clones alone and is incomplete. For V, J and clone size, that table is used; D and trimming come from the DNA. The data contain 150,000 to 200,000 clones, around 80% of them singletons. This TCR derives from a woman aged 80 or over with acute or convalescent COVID-19. Sequences were obtained from peripheral blood. J is TRBJ1-1 and V is TRBV6-6, with D unresolved. The CDR3 protein is CASSYSGDMNTEAFF. CDR3 in DNA: TGTGCCAGCAGTTACAGCGGAGACATGAACACTGAAGCTTTCTTT.